The rows below give T cell receptor beta chains drawn from one sample of a study of blood T cell repertoires in COVID-19. Profiling relied on immunoSEQ multiplex PCR, and the TCRdb table lists in-frame clones only, not all of them. The sample lists some 120,000 clones; less than 90% were seen once. The specimen was peripheral blood. The receptor set was obtained from a man between 65 and 79 years old with acute or convalescent COVID-19. Each CDR3 is given with its conserved first and last residue. A D gene is named only where the DNA matches it firmly. The size entry is marked missing in some rows and otherwise reads once, few, many or a size class.

j_call,v_call,clone_size,d_call,cdr3_aa,cdr3_nt
TRBJ2-7,TRBV4-1,many,NA,CASSQVRGGGGYEQYF,TGCGCCAGCAGCCAAGTTCGGGGAGGGGGTGGCTACGAGCAGTACTTC
TRBJ1-2,TRBV30,NA,NA,CAWSPLLDRGGYGYTF,TGTGCCTGGAGTCCTCTCCTGGACAGAGGAGGCTATGGCTACACCTTC
TRBJ2-7,TRBV5-1,NA,TRBD1,CASRFQPGQGYEQYF,TGCGCCAGCAGATTCCAACCGGGACAGGGGTACGAGCAGTACTTC
TRBJ2-5,TRBV2,NA,NA,CASKGPLFYRGYF,TGTGCCAGCAAGGGGCCGCTTTTCTATAGGGGGTACTTC
TRBJ2-1,TRBV7-2,once,NA,CASSSDSSYNEQFF,TGTGCCAGCAGCTCGGACAGTTCCTACAATGAGCAGTTCTTC
TRBJ2-3,TRBV4-2,NA,TRBD1,CASSQDPATGPATDTQYF,TGTGCCAGCAGCCAAGACCCCGCGACAGGGCCAGCGACAGATACGCAGTATTTT
TRBJ2-3,TRBV24-1,NA,TRBD1,CATSDPRTGSDTQYF,TGTGCCACCAGTGATCCTCGGACAGGGAGTGATACGCAGTATTTT
TRBJ2-3,TRBV4-2,NA,TRBD2,CASSQSGVGANTQYF,TGTGCCAGCAGCCAAAGCGGGGTAGGGGCAAATACGCAGTATTTT
TRBJ1-1,TRBV5-1,NA,TRBD1,CASGQGTLNTEAFF,TGCGCCAGCGGACAGGGGACGTTGAACACTGAAGCTTTCTTT
TRBJ2-7,TRBV11-2,NA,NA,CASSQQGAYEQYF,TGTGCCAGCAGCCAACAGGGAGCCTACGAGCAGTACTTC
TRBJ2-6,TRBV2,NA,TRBD1,CASSVDRGFSSGANVLTF,TGTGCCAGCAGTGTTGACAGGGGGTTTAGCTCTGGGGCCAACGTCCTGACTTTC
TRBJ2-3,TRBV7-9,NA,TRBD2,CASSLAVAGDRADTQYF,TGTGCCAGCAGCTTAGCGGTAGCGGGGGATCGAGCAGATACGCAGTATTTT
TRBJ1-2,TRBV19,NA,NA,CASSIGGTGYTF,TGTGCCAGTAGTATAGGAGGAACCGGCTACACCTTC
TRBJ1-4,TRBV6-5,NA,NA,CASSTGRGEKLFF,TGTGCCAGCAGTACAGGGCGAGGTGAAAAACTGTTTTTT
TRBJ2-5,TRBV5-1,NA,NA,CASSLEGNRETQYF,TGCGCCAGCAGCTTGGAGGGGAATCGGGAGACCCAGTACTTC
TRBJ1-1,TRBV28,NA,NA,CASREGPMNTEAFF,TGTGCCAGCAGGGAGGGACCGATGAACACTGAAGCTTTCTTT
TRBJ1-1,TRBV6-1,NA,TRBD1,CASSEAGQDTEAFF,TGTGCCAGCAGTGAAGCCGGACAGGACACTGAAGCTTTCTTT
TRBJ1-1,TRBV7-3,NA,TRBD1,CASSLKGAGNTEAFF,TGTGCCAGCAGCTTAAAGGGGGCAGGGAACACTGAAGCTTTCTTT
TRBJ2-7,TRBV6-5,NA,NA,CASSHTDSYEQYF,TGTGCCAGCAGTCACACCGACTCCTACGAGCAGTACTTC
TRBJ1-1,TRBV2,few,NA,CASSGGRATTEAFF,TGTGCCAGCAGTGGAGGCAGGGCGACCACTGAAGCTTTCTTT
TRBJ1-4,TRBV6-5,NA,NA,CASRGGVPEKLFF,TGTGCCAGCAGAGGAGGGGTCCCTGAAAAACTGTTTTTT
TRBJ1-2,TRBV19,once,NA,CASSISTGGYTF,TGTGCCAGTAGTATATCTACAGGGGGCTACACCTTC
TRBJ2-7,TRBV5-1,NA,NA,CASSLLSGHLYEQYF,TGCGCCAGCAGCTTGCTGTCGGGACACCTTTACGAGCAGTACTTC
TRBJ1-6,TRBV7-9,NA,NA,CASSLGDTTYNSPLHF,TGTGCCAGCAGCTTGGGGGACACAACCTATAATTCACCCCTCCACTTT
TRBJ1-4,TRBV28,NA,NA,CASSLRGREGEKLFF,TGTGCCAGCAGTTTAAGGGGCAGGGAAGGGGAAAAACTGTTTTTT
TRBJ2-3,TRBV10-1,once,NA,CASSEGARTDTQYF,TGCGCCAGCAGTGAGGGGGCCCGAACAGATACGCAGTATTTT
TRBJ1-3,TRBV6-5,few,NA,CASSYSTGWGTIYF,TGTGCCAGCAGTTACTCGACAGGTTGGGGCACCATATATTTT